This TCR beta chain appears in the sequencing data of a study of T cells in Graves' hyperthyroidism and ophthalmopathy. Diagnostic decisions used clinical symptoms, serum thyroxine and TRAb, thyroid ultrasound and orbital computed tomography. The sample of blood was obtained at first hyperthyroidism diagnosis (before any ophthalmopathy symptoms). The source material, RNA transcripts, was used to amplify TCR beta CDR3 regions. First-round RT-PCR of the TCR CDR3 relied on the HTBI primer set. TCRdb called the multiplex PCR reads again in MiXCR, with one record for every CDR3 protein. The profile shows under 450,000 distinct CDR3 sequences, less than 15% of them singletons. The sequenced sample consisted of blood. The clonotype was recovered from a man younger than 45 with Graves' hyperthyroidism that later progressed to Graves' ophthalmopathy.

The CDR3, as DNA: TGTGCCAGCAGCTTCGACAGGGGGCATGGCTACACCTTC. This codes for CASSFDRGHGYTF. This chain links TRBV9 with TRBJ1-2; 10 bases are a match to TRBD1. This CDR3 spans 13 amino acids. J lost 6 bases, V lost 4 bases, and 3 bases had no gene match. Germline-derived CDR1 and CDR2 are SGDLS and YYNGEE.